The 10 T cell receptor beta chains reported below all come from one sample, sequenced in a study of response to subunit inactivated influenza vaccine. TCRdb re-called the RT-PCR reads with MiXCR, one entry per CDR3 protein. The top ten clones hold about a tenth of a sample with 800,000 to 1,000,000 distinct CDR3 sequences, 20% to 25% of them seen once. Sample: PBMCs from blood, taken less than 6 days after vaccination. The origin of the receptors is a man aged 50 or older who received an inactivated influenza vaccine.

This chain connects TRBV7-9 to TRBJ2-1; D remains unclear. Germline V gene data show CDR1 as SEHNR and CDR2 as FQNEAQ (reference sequence). This CDR3 comprises 14 residues. V gave up 5 bases and J gave up 8 bases, with 16 bases separating them. In DNA form, the CDR3 reads TGTGCCAGCAGCCCGAAAGTTTCGCGCCATGAGCAGTTCTTC. It translates to CASSPKVSRHEQFF.

This clonotype was detected a few times. Here the CDR3 reads CASTGTSVYEQYF. CDR3 in DNA: TGTGCCAGCACCGGGACTAGCGTCTACGAGCAGTACTTC. V usage is TRBV12-3 or TRBV12-4 and J usage is TRBJ2-7; 10 bases are shared with TRBD2. CDR3 length: 13 amino acids. The trim removed 7 bases at V and 3 bases at J, leaving 3 bases unmatched.

This clonotype has more than one count but fewer than ten. The V and J genes are TRBV18 and TRBJ2-3; D gene unclear. The CDR3 has 16 residues. CDR1 is KGHSH, CDR2 LQKENI, per germline. V shed 6 bases and J shed 1 base, with 17 bases lying between them. The CDR3 DNA follows: TGTGCCAGCTCCATACCCGTCGGGTTGGGCACAGATACGCAGTATTTT. It is translated as CASSIPVGLGTDTQYF.

The J gene is TRBJ2-7, the V gene TRBV20-1, with a possible D match to TRBD2 (5 bases). V lost 1 base, J lost 0 bases, and 10 bases lay in between. Per germline, CDR1 DFQATT and CDR2 SNEGSKA (reference sequence). This CDR3 spans 14 amino acids. The CDR3 DNA is TGCAGTGCTAGAGGGGCGGGCCGCTCCTACGAGCAGTACTTC. Protein: CSARGAGRSYEQYF.

The rearrangement joins TRBV12-3 or TRBV12-4 to TRBJ2-1; 9 bases agree with TRBD2. The CDR3 is 15 amino acids. Trimming cost V 6 bases and J 6 bases; bases outside gene matches: 9. The CDR3 sequence: CASRQQAGGSNEQFF. CDR3 DNA sequence: TGTGCCAGCAGGCAACAAGCGGGAGGTTCCAATGAGCAGTTCTTC.

This chain uses TRBV10-3 with TRBJ1-1; D gene ambiguous. CDR1 ENHRY and CDR2 SYGVKD come from the germline V gene. Trimming cost V 4 bases and J 11 bases, with 14 bases left between them. The CDR3 has 12 residues. As DNA, the CDR3 is TGTGCCATCAGTGGTGACGGACTAGGGGCTTTCTTT. Translated, it gives CAISGDGLGAFF.

The table lists this clonotype with many counts. The chain uses TRBV20-1 and TRBJ2-7; D call uncertain. V gave up 3 bases and J gave up 2 bases, with 8 bases separating them. Germline lookup yields CDR1 DFQATT and CDR2 SNEGSKA (reference sequence). There are 12 residues in the CDR3. Written as DNA, the CDR3 is TGCAGTGCTAGGGGTACAGCCTACGAGCAGTACTTC. Translation: CSARGTAYEQYF.

The chain recombines TRBV11-2 with TRBJ2-3, with TRBD2 matching over 9 bases. The CDR3 totals 15 residues. V lost 2 bases and J lost 5; bases outside the gene matches: 5. Germline CDR1 reads SGHAT; CDR2 reads FQNNGV. CDR3 loop: CASSLKLAGKDTQYF. The DNA of the CDR3 is TGTGCCAGCAGCTTAAAACTAGCGGGCAAAGATACGCAGTATTTT.

The rearrangement joins TRBV20-1 to TRBJ2-7; 7 nucleotides align to TRBD2. V shed 6 bases and J 4 bases; nucleotides not matched to a gene: 9. CDR3 length equals 13 residues. Germline-derived CDR1 and CDR2 are DFQATT and SNEGSKA (reference sequence). The CDR3 reads CSALGTTSYEQYF. The CDR3 DNA follows: TGCAGTGCCCTAGGGACTACTTCATACGAGCAGTACTTC.

J is TRBJ2-5 and V is TRBV21-1; whether TRBD1, the table's D call, matches the DNA was not checked. TRBV21-1 is designated a pseudogene. The CDR3 has 12 amino acids. CDR3 amino acids: CASSMGLETQYF. In DNA form, the CDR3 reads TGTGCCAGCAGCATGGGGCTTGAGACCCAGTACTTC.